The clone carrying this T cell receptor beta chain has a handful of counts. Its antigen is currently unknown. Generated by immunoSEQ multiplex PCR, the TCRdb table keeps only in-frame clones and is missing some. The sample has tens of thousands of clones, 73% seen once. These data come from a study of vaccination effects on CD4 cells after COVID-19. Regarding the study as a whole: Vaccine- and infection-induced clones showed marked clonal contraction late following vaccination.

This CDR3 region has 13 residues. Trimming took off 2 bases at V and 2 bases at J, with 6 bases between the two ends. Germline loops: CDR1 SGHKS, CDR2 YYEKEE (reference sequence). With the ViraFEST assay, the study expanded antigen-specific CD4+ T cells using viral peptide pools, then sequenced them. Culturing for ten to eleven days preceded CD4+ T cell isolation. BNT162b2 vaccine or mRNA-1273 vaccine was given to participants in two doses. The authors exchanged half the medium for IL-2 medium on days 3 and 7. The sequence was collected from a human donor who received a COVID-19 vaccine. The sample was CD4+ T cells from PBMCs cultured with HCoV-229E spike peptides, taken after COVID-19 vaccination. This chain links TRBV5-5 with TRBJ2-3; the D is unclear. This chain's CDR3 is CASSFQVTDTQYF. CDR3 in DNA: TGTGCCAGCAGCTTCCAGGTCACAGATACGCAGTATTTT.